This TCR beta chain was identified in a study of blood T cell repertoires in COVID-19. Study summary: From the United States, Italy and Spain came samples of acute and convalescent COVID-19. The analysed material was cDNA or gDNA that came from T cells, B-cell-depleted T cells, or PBMCs.

Under the authors' procedure: Amplification of reference gene primers provided the estimated nucleated cell counts. Produced via immunoSEQ multiplex PCR; TCRdb's table is partial and in-frame only. That table supplies the V and J calls and clone size; D and trimming were determined from the DNA. This sample has 140,000 to 150,000 clones, with approximately 89% found just once. CDR1 SNHLY and CDR2 FYNNEI come from the germline V gene. CDR3 length: 13 residues. Trimming cost V 10 bases and J 8 bases, with 20 bases left between them. The TCR was taken from a human donor in a cohort sampled during active COVID-19. What was sequenced was peripheral blood. The chain is built from TRBV2 and TRBJ1-2; a weak D match, TRBD1 (5 bases). The CDR3 loop is CATQEAGNEGYTF. The CDR3 nucleotides are TGTGCCACCCAAGAGGCAGGGAATGAGGGCTACACCTTC.